A selection of T cell receptor beta chains follows, all from one sample in a study of T cell responses to AZD1222 COVID-19 vaccine. Assay used: immunoSEQ multiplex PCR; TCRdb lists only in-frame clones, some missing. The sample has about 67,000 clones, roughly 84% seen once. Sequences were derived from peripheral blood, sampled on day 0 of AZD1222 vaccination. These receptors all stem from an adult in good health. The CDR3 runs from the conserved cysteine through the conserved F or W. Fields, in order: V gene, J gene, D gene, clone size, CDR3 DNA, CDR3 protein. D genes are given only for firm matches. Clone size is not always given. Where it is, it says once, few, many or a class for expanded clones.

V gene: TRBV4-2; J gene: TRBJ2-1; D gene: NA; clone size: once; CDR3 DNA: TGTGCCAGCAGCCCTCCCGCAAATGAGCAGTTCTTC; CDR3 protein: CASSPPANEQFF
V gene: TRBV7-2; J gene: TRBJ2-3; D gene: NA; clone size: NA; CDR3 DNA: TGTGCCAGCAGATTAGCCTATACGCAGTATTTT; CDR3 protein: CASRLAYTQYF
V gene: TRBV7-8; J gene: TRBJ1-1; D gene: NA; clone size: NA; CDR3 DNA: TGTGCCAGCAGCTCAATAGGAGGGTCTGAAGCTTTCTTT; CDR3 protein: CASSSIGGSEAFF
V gene: TRBV5-5; J gene: TRBJ1-2; D gene: NA; clone size: NA; CDR3 DNA: TGTGCCAGCAGTCCCACCGCGGGGTATGGCTACACCTTC; CDR3 protein: CASSPTAGYGYTF
V gene: TRBV29-1; J gene: TRBJ2-7; D gene: NA; clone size: NA; CDR3 DNA: TGCAGCGCCATCTTCCACTTGAACTCCTACGAGCAGTACTTC; CDR3 protein: CSAIFHLNSYEQYF
V gene: TRBV4-3; J gene: TRBJ2-1; D gene: NA; clone size: NA; CDR3 DNA: TGCGCCAGCAGCCCTGGCTGGGCGGAGGAGCAGTTCTTC; CDR3 protein: CASSPGWAEEQFF
V gene: TRBV7-6; J gene: TRBJ1-5; D gene: TRBD1; clone size: few; CDR3 DNA: TGTGCCAGCAGCTTAGGTACAGGGGGCAATCAGCCCCAGCATTTT; CDR3 protein: CASSLGTGGNQPQHF
V gene: TRBV28; J gene: TRBJ2-7; D gene: NA; clone size: NA; CDR3 DNA: TGTGCCAGCATTACCCCCGGGACATTTTCCTACGAGCAGTACTTC; CDR3 protein: CASITPGTFSYEQYF
V gene: TRBV12-5; J gene: TRBJ2-1; D gene: TRBD2; clone size: NA; CDR3 DNA: TGTGCTAGTGGTTTGGCCCCCCTAGCGGGAGGGTACAATGAGCAGTTCTTC; CDR3 protein: CASGLAPLAGGYNEQFF
V gene: TRBV18; J gene: TRBJ1-3; D gene: NA; clone size: few; CDR3 DNA: TGTGCCAGCTCACCTACAGCTGGAAACACCATATATTTT; CDR3 protein: CASSPTAGNTIYF
V gene: TRBV7-2; J gene: TRBJ2-3; D gene: TRBD2; clone size: NA; CDR3 DNA: TGTGCCAGCAGCCAAATAGGGTGGCTAGCGGGAGAGGGAGATACGCAGTATTTT; CDR3 protein: CASSQIGWLAGEGDTQYF
V gene: TRBV7-6; J gene: TRBJ1-2; D gene: NA; clone size: few; CDR3 DNA: TGTGCCAGCAGCCCCCAAGCGTCACAAGTAGGCGGCTACACCTTC; CDR3 protein: CASSPQASQVGGYTF
V gene: TRBV19; J gene: TRBJ2-7; D gene: TRBD1; clone size: NA; CDR3 DNA: TGTGCCAGTAGTCCTTCCCGACAGGGGGCCTACGAGCAGTACTTC; CDR3 protein: CASSPSRQGAYEQYF
V gene: TRBV19; J gene: TRBJ1-1; D gene: NA; clone size: NA; CDR3 DNA: TGTGCCAGTAGTACAGGGGAACTAGTGAACACTGAAGCTTTCTTT; CDR3 protein: CASSTGELVNTEAFF
V gene: TRBV27; J gene: TRBJ2-5; D gene: TRBD1; clone size: NA; CDR3 DNA: TGTGCCAGCGGCCGGGACAGGGGGCAAGAGACCCAGTACTTC; CDR3 protein: CASGRDRGQETQYF
V gene: TRBV4-2; J gene: TRBJ2-2; D gene: TRBD2; clone size: NA; CDR3 DNA: TGTGCCAGCAGCCAAGCAACCGGGACTAGCGTCACCGGGGAGCTGTTTTTT; CDR3 protein: CASSQATGTSVTGELFF
V gene: TRBV10-1; J gene: TRBJ2-7; D gene: NA; clone size: few; CDR3 DNA: TGCGCCAGCAGCCAAGACTCCAGCTCCTACGAGCAGTACTTC; CDR3 protein: CASSQDSSSYEQYF
V gene: TRBV19; J gene: TRBJ1-5; D gene: NA; clone size: NA; CDR3 DNA: TGTGCCAGTAGTATGGAGGCAGCGAGCAATCAGCCCCAGCATTTT; CDR3 protein: CASSMEAASNQPQHF
V gene: TRBV6-6; J gene: TRBJ2-2; D gene: NA; clone size: NA; CDR3 DNA: TGTGCCAGCAAACGGGGCGAAACGAACACCGGGGAGCTGTTTTTT; CDR3 protein: CASKRGETNTGELFF
V gene: TRBV14; J gene: TRBJ1-2; D gene: NA; clone size: NA; CDR3 DNA: TGTGCCAGCAGCCAATTTTCCGGGATGCTCCCCTTAACCTTC; CDR3 protein: CASSQFSGMLPLTF
V gene: TRBV30; J gene: TRBJ1-5; D gene: NA; clone size: NA; CDR3 DNA: TGTGCCTGGAGTGTAGCAGGGCCTCAGCCCCAGCATTTT; CDR3 protein: CAWSVAGPQPQHF